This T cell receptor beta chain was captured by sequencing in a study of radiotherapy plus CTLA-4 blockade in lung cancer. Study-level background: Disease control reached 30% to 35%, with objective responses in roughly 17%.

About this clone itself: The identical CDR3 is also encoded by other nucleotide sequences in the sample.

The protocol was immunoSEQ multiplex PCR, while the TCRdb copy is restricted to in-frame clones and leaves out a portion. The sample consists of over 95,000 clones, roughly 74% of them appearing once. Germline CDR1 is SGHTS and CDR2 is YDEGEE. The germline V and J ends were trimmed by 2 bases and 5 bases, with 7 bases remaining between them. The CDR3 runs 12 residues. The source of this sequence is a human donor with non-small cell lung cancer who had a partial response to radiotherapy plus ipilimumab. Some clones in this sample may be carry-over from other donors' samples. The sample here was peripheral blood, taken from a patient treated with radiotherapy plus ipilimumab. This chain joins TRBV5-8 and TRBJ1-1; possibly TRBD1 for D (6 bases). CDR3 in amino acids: CASSFRGTEAFF. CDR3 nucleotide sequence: TGTGCCAGCAGCTTCAGGGGAACTGAAGCTTTCTTT.